What follows are 9 T cell receptor beta chains derived from one specimen sequenced in a study of CD8 T cells in ankylosing spondylitis. The study's findings and limits: What seemed typical of ankylosing spondylitis blood was a TCR beta motif built from under 10 highly homologous variants.

TCRdb ran MiXCR on the 5' RACE reads and lists one entry per CDR3 protein. The sample lists some 85,000 distinct CDR3 sequences; more than 8.5% were seen once. These receptors are not linked to any known antigen. The sample taken for sequencing was blood, either unsorted or a sorted T cell fraction (not recorded which). These receptors all come from a male donor with ankylosing spondylitis.

In its sample, this clonotype was seen many times. The chain recombines TRBV6-1 with TRBJ2-1; D uncertain. Germline V lookup: CDR1 MNHNS, CDR2 SASEGT. The ends were cut back, 6 bases at V and 0 bases at J, with 12 bases in the middle. CDR3 length equals 15 residues. CDR3 in DNA: TGTGCCAGCAGGCCCGGTTCTTACTCCTACAATGAGCAGTTCTTC. Translated, it gives CASRPGSYSYNEQFF.

This clonotype has more than one count but fewer than ten. This chain uses TRBV29-1 with TRBJ1-1; D remains ambiguous. Trimming shortened V by 4 bases and J by 6 bases, and 6 bases separated the two germline ends. The CDR3 has 10 residues. Per the germline V gene, CDR1 is SQVTM and CDR2 is ANQGSEA. CDR3 in amino acids: CSVVSPEAFF. CDR3 nucleotide sequence: TGCAGCGTTGTTTCGCCTGAAGCTTTCTTT. Complete variable domain (other parts from reference TRBV29-1 and TRBJ1-1): SAVISQKPSRDICQRGTSLTIQCQVDSQVTMMFWYRQQPGQSLTLIATANQGSEATYESGFVIDKFPISRPNLTFSTLTVSNMSPEDSSIYLCSVVSPEAFFGQGTRLTVV.

This clonotype was found many times. The chain has TRBV10-1 and TRBJ1-1, with D maybe TRBD1 (6 bases). The CDR3 totals 13 residues. Germline CDR1 WNHNN, CDR2 SYGVQD (reference sequence). Between the trimmed V and J ends, which lost 6 bases and 0 bases, there was a span of 8 bases. CDR3 region: CASRGAVNTEAFF. For the CDR3, the DNA is TGCGCCAGCAGGGGGGCGGTGAACACTGAAGCTTTCTTT.

The table lists this clonotype with many counts. The chain couples TRBV4-2 to TRBJ2-7, with TRBD2 matching over 10 bases. CDR3 size: 16 residues. The ends lost 3 bases at V and 5 bases at J; junction bases unmatched: 10. CDR1 and CDR2 from the germline V gene are LGHNA and YNFKEQ. CDR3 protein: CASSHSTSGPSHEQYF. The CDR3 DNA follows: TGTGCCAGCAGCCATTCGACTAGCGGGCCGTCCCACGAGCAGTACTTC.

This clonotype was observed a handful of times. The chain employs TRBV10-3 and TRBJ2-5; D gene ambiguous. V dropped 2 bases and J dropped 0 bases, with 7 bases sitting between them. CDR3 length equals 14 residues. Germline assignment: CDR1 ENHRY and CDR2 SYGVKD. In DNA form, the CDR3 reads TGTGCCATCAGTGAGGAAGGGTACCAAGAGACCCAGTACTTC. This codes for CAISEEGYQETQYF.

This clonotype was seen a handful of times. CDR3 protein: CASSAEENTEAFF. Written as DNA, the CDR3 is TGTGCCAGCAGTGCGGAGGAGAACACTGAAGCTTTCTTT. The J gene is TRBJ1-1, the V gene TRBV6-2 or TRBV6-3; no definite D call. The V end lost 5 bases, the J end lost 1 base, and 8 bases lay between the germline ends. Germline lookup yields CDR1 MNHEY and CDR2 SVGEGT. This CDR3 region has 13 residues.

This clonotype has a count of ten or more. The chain carries TRBV12-3 or TRBV12-4 and TRBJ2-5; 9 nucleotides align to TRBD2. V shed 5 bases, J shed 0 bases, and the junction held 13 bases outside the gene matches. The CDR3 has 18 residues. The CDR3 sequence: CASSDRGLAGIYQETQYF. The CDR3 nucleotides are TGTGCCAGCAGTGATCGAGGGCTAGCGGGAATCTACCAAGAGACCCAGTACTTC.

This clonotype was counted ten times or more. This chain uses TRBV12-3 or TRBV12-4 with TRBJ2-3; 8 bases are a match to TRBD2. The junction had 12 bases not matched to a gene; V was cut back by 7 bases and J by 0 bases. The CDR3 length is 17 residues. CDR3 DNA: TGTGCCAGCACCCCCTGGAATAGCGGGATTAGCACAGATACGCAGTATTTT. It specifies CASTPWNSGISTDTQYF.

This clonotype occurred many times. This rearrangement joins TRBV2 to TRBJ2-7; 7 bases fit TRBD2. CDR1 SNHLY and CDR2 FYNNEI come from the germline V gene. The CDR3 is 15 residues long. The ends lost 5 bases at V and 0 bases at J; junction bases unmatched: 7. Here the CDR3 reads CASSRGTTYSYEQYV. In DNA form, the CDR3 reads TGTGCCAGCAGTCGCGGGACTACATACTCCTACGAGCAGTACGTC.